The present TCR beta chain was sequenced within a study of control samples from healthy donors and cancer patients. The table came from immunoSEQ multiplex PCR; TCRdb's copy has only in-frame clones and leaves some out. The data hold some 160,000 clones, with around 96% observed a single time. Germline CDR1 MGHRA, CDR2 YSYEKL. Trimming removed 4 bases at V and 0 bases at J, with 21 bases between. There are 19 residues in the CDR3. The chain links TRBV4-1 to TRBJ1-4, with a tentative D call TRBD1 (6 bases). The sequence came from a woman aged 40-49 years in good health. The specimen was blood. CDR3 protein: CASSLLDRLQGATNEKLFF. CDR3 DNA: TGCGCCAGCAGCCTTCTCGACAGGCTCCAGGGAGCAACTAATGAAAAACTGTTTTTT.